Presented here are 12 T cell receptor beta chains from one specimen sequenced in a study of shared T cell receptors in the human thymus. Measured with immunoSEQ multiplex PCR; TCRdb has only the in-frame clones, and not every one. The sample consists of about 660,000 clones, approximately 88% of them appearing once. This sample also belongs to another study, concerning human thymus T cells.

Input material: thymocytes. The receptors here all came from a boy under two years old with a congenital heart defect.

V and J are TRBV5-4 and TRBJ2-7, with TRBD2 identical over 11 bases. V trimming: 2 bases; J trimming: 4 bases; junction bases outside the gene matches: 5. This CDR3 has 15 residues. Germline assignment: CDR1 SGHNT and CDR2 YYREEE (reference sequence). The CDR3 region is CASSFRLAGQYEQYF. CDR3 DNA sequence: TGTGCCAGCAGCTTTCGACTAGCGGGGCAATACGAGCAGTACTTC. The whole variable domain, filled in from reference TRBV5-4 and TRBJ2-7, reads ETGVTQSPTHLIKTRGQQVTLRCSSQSGHNTVSWYQQALGQGPQFIFQYYREEENGRGNFPPRFSGLQFPNYSSELNVNALELDDSALYLCASSFRLAGQYEQYFGPGTRLTVT.

A few counts support this clone. The chain has TRBV12-5 and TRBJ2-1, with 12 bases matching TRBD2. The CDR3 runs 19 residues. CDR1 is LGHNT, CDR2 FRNRAP, per germline. J was trimmed by 7 bases and V by 6 bases; bases with no gene match: 19. CDR3: CASGTSSGRALWHTNEQFF. As DNA, the CDR3 is TGTGCTAGTGGGACATCTAGCGGGAGGGCCCTATGGCACACGAATGAGCAGTTCTTC.

This chain uses TRBV6-1 with TRBJ2-3; 13 bases are a match to TRBD2. Germline V gene data show CDR1 as MNHNS and CDR2 as SASEGT. The CDR3 contains 18 residues. J gave up 6 bases and V 4 bases, and 13 bases lay outside the gene matches. Here the CDR3 reads CASSGGMTSGRTADTQYF. The CDR3 DNA reads as TGTGCCAGCAGTGGGGGGATGACTAGCGGGAGGACGGCGGATACGCAGTATTTT.

This chain joins TRBV28 and TRBJ2-7, with 8 nucleotides matching TRBD2. The CDR3 has 19 amino acids. The ends lost 5 bases at V and 3 bases at J; junction bases unmatched: 21. Germline V CDR1 and CDR2: MDHEN, SYDVKM. The CDR3 reads CASSPRLARTDGSGYEQYF. In nucleotides, the CDR3 is TGTGCCAGCAGTCCCCGACTAGCGCGAACTGACGGGAGCGGCTACGAGCAGTACTTC.

The V and J genes are TRBV28 and TRBJ2-7, with D perhaps matching TRBD1 (6 bases). CDR3 size: 14 residues. Germline V gene lookup returns CDR1 MDHEN and CDR2 SYDVKM. With 7 bases removed from V and 1 base from J, the gap between germline ends came to 14 bases. The DNA of the CDR3 is TGTGCCAGCACCAGGACAGCCGTGTCCTACGAGCAGTACTTC. It codes for CASTRTAVSYEQYF. The whole variable domain, filled in from reference TRBV28 and TRBJ2-7, reads DVKVTQSSRYLVKRTGEKVFLECVQDMDHENMFWYRQDPGLGLRLIYFSYDVKMKEKGDIPEGYSVSREKKERFSLILESASTNQTSMYLCASTRTAVSYEQYFGPGTRLTVT.

This chain uses TRBV11-3 with TRBJ2-2, with 7 bases identical to TRBD1. There are 15 residues in the CDR3. Germline V gives CDR1 SGHNT, CDR2 YENEEA. V lost 5 bases to trimming and J lost 1 base; unmatched junction nucleotides: 4. For the CDR3, the DNA is TGTGCCAGCAGCCCCGGGACAGAGAACACCGGGGAGCTGTTTTTT. Its protein product is CASSPGTENTGELFF. The full variable domain, in which reference TRBV11-3 and TRBJ2-2 provide the parts outside the CDR3, is EAGVVQSPRYKIIEKKQPVAFWCNPISGHNTLYWYLQNLGQGPELLIRYENEEAVDDSQLPKDRFSAERLKGVDSTLKIQPAELGDSAVYLCASSPGTENTGELFFGEGSRLTVL.

The table lists this clone with a few counts. The V and J genes are TRBV4-2 and TRBJ2-7; 9 bases match TRBD2. J lost 6 bases, V lost 0 bases, and 9 bases had no gene match. The CDR3 length is 16 residues. Germline V gene data show CDR1 as LGHNA and CDR2 as YNFKEQ. The CDR3 sequence is CASSQERREGQREQYF. In DNA form, the CDR3 reads TGTGCCAGCAGCCAAGAGCGGCGGGAGGGCCAACGCGAGCAGTACTTC.

V gene TRBV7-6 combines with J gene TRBJ1-5; D is ambiguous. Trimming pared 1 base from V and 0 bases from J, leaving 7 bases between. The CDR3 has 15 residues. CDR1 is SGHVS, CDR2 FNYEAQ, per germline. The CDR3 DNA reads TGTGCCAGCAGCTTAGGACATGATAGCAATCAGCCCCAGCATTTT. Translated, it gives CASSLGHDSNQPQHF. The full variable domain, its missing parts supplied by reference TRBV7-6 and TRBJ1-5, is GAGVSQSPRYKVTKRGQDVALRCDPISGHVSLYWYRQALGQGPEFLTYFNYEAQQDKSGLPNDRFSAERPEGSISTLTIQRTEQRDSAMYRCASSLGHDSNQPQHFGDGTRLSIL.

This rearrangement joins TRBV7-9 to TRBJ2-5, with D perhaps matching TRBD1 (6 bases). Germline CDR1 reads SEHNR; CDR2 reads FQNEAQ (reference sequence). CDR3 length equals 15 residues. V lost 1 base and J 3 bases, leaving 12 bases between the germline ends. The CDR3 reads CASSLDGGPKETQYF. CDR3 coding DNA: TGTGCCAGCAGCTTAGATGGGGGCCCAAAAGAGACCCAGTACTTC.

V usage is TRBV7-9 and J usage is TRBJ2-6, with 7 bases that match TRBD1. This CDR3 has 17 amino acids. CDR1 and CDR2 (germline): SEHNR, FQNEAQ (reference sequence). V shed 1 base and J 2 bases; nucleotides not matched to a gene: 5. DNA of the CDR3: TGTGCCAGCAGCTTAGGAGGGGGCCGGGCTGGGGCCAACGTCCTGACTTTC. This translates into CASSLGGGRAGANVLTF. Together with reference TRBV7-9 and TRBJ2-6, the CDR3 gives the full variable domain: DTGVSQNPRHKITKRGQNVTFRCDPISEHNRLYWYRQTLGQGPEFLTYFQNEAQLEKSRLLSDRFSAERPKGSFSTLEIQRTEQGDSAMYLCASSLGGGRAGANVLTFGAGSRLTVL.

The gene calls are TRBV7-9 and TRBJ2-2, with D maybe TRBD1 (6 bases). The germline CDR1 and CDR2 sequences are SEHNR and FQNEAQ (reference sequence). V gave up 10 bases and J gave up 4 bases, with 25 bases separating them. This CDR3 is 17 amino acids long. The CDR3 bases are TGTGCCACCCCGCCCTCCCCTCCGGGACACCTCACCGGGGAGCTGTTTTTT. Translated, it gives CATPPSPPGHLTGELFF.

This clone was seen only once. The rearrangement joins TRBV6-1 to TRBJ2-5; D is unclear. The CDR3 consists of 15 residues. V was shortened by 7 bases and J by 3 bases, with 18 bases between the two germline ends. Germline V gene sequence: CDR1 MNHNS, CDR2 SASEGT. CDR3 in amino acids: CASTTSVQRKETQYF. As DNA, the CDR3 is TGTGCCAGCACTACGTCGGTCCAGCGAAAAGAGACCCAGTACTTC.